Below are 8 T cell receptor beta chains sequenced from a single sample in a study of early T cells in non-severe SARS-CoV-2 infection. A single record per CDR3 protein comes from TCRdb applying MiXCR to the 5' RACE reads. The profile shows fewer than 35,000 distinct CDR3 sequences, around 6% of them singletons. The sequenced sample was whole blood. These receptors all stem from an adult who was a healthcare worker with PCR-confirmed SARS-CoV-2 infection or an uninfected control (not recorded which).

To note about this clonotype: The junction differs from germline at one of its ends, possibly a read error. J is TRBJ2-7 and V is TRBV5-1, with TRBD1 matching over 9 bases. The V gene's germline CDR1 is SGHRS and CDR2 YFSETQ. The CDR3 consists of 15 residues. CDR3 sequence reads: CAGSPRTGDSYEQYF. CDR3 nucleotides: TGCGCCGGCAGCCCGCGGACAGGGGATTCCTACGAGCAGTACTTC.

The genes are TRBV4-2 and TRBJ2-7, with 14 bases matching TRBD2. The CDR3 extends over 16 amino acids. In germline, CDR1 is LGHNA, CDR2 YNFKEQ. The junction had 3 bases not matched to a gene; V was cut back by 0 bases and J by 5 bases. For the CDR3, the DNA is TGTGCCAGCAGCCAAGATGGGACTAGCGGGGGCCACGAGCAGTACTTC. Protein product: CASSQDGTSGGHEQYF.

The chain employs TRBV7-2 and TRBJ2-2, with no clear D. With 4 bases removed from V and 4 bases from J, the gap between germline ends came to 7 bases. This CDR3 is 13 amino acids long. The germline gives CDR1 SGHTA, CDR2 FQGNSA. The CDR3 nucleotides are TGTGCCAGCAGCTCCTCACTCACCGGGGAGCTGTTTTTT. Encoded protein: CASSSSLTGELFF.

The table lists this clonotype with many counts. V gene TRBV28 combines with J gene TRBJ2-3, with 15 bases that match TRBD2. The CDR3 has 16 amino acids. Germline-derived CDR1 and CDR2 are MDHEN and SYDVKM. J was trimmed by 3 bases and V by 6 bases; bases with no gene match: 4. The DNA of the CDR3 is TGTGCCAGCAGCTATGGACTAGCGGGAGGGACAGATACGCAGTATTTT. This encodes CASSYGLAGGTDTQYF.

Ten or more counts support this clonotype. DNA of the CDR3: TGCAGTGCTAGAGAGCGGGGAGACTACGAGCAGTACTTC. This translates into CSARERGDYEQYF. J is TRBJ2-7 and V is TRBV20-1; D might be TRBD2 (6 bases). The CDR3 sequence is 13 residues long. Looked up from germline, CDR1 is DFQATT and CDR2 is SNEGSKA (reference sequence). Trimming cost V 0 bases and J 3 bases, with 9 bases left between them.

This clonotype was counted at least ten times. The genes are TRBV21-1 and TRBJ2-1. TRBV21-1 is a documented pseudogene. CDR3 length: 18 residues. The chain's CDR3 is CASSKVGKSGCSYNEQFF. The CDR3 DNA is TGTGCCAGCAGCAAAGTAGGGAAGTCAGGATGCTCCTACAATGAGCAGTTCTTC.

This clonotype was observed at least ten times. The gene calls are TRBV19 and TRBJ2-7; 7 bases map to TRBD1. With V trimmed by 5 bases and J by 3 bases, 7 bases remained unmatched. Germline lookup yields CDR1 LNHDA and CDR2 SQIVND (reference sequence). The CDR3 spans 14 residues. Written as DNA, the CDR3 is TGTGCCAGTAGTCCCAGGGACAGCCACTACGAGCAGTACTTC. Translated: CASSPRDSHYEQYF.

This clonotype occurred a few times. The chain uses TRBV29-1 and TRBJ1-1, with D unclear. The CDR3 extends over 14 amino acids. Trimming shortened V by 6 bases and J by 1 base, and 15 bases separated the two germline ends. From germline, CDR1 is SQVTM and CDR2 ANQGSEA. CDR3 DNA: TGCAGCGTGGGAAAACGGGATTCGAACACTGAAGCTTTCTTT. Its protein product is CSVGKRDSNTEAFF.